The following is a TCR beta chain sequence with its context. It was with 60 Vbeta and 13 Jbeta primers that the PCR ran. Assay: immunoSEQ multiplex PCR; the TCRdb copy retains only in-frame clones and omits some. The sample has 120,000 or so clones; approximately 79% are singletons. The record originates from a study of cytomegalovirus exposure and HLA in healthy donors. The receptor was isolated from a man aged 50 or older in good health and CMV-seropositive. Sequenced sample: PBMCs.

CDR3 in amino acids: CASSLGGHQPQHF. CDR3 sequence (DNA): TGCGCCAGCAGCTTGGGGGGGCATCAGCCCCAGCATTTT. The J gene is TRBJ1-5, the V gene TRBV5-1; a possible D gene is TRBD1 (6 bases). V gave up 0 bases and J gave up 5 bases, with 6 bases separating them. CDR1 is SGHRS and CDR2 is YFSETQ in the germline V gene. CDR3 length equals 13 residues.